A single sample is the source of the 25 T cell receptor beta chains below, sequenced in a study of T cells after yellow fever vaccination. TCRdb itself ran the 5' RACE reads through MiXCR, one entry per CDR3 protein. The repertoire includes around 31,000 distinct CDR3 sequences, roughly a tenth of them detected once, and 9% to 15% sits in the top ten. The sample here was PBMCs, either bulk or a sorted T-cell subset (CD4+, CD8+, memory, or dextramer-sorted; not recorded which), taken around 14 days after the first yellow fever vaccination. All receptors derive from a young man who received the YFV17D yellow fever vaccine.

This clonotype occurred many times. The chain couples TRBV20-1 to TRBJ2-2; D call uncertain. The length of the CDR3 is 14 residues. Germline V CDR1 and CDR2: DFQATT, SNEGSKA (reference sequence). V lost 1 base and J 6 bases, leaving 12 bases between the germline ends. CDR3 in DNA: TGCAGTGCTAGAGCCCCGACATTTTCCGGGGAGCTGTTTTTT. This translates into CSARAPTFSGELFF.

CDR3 residues: CAISSVEPTPYEQYF. The CDR3 DNA reads as TGTGCCATCAGCTCTGTCGAGCCCACTCCCTACGAGCAGTACTTC. The J gene is TRBJ2-7, the V gene TRBV28, with D unresolved. The CDR3 spans 15 residues. The germline V and J ends were trimmed by 10 bases and 2 bases, with 21 bases remaining between them. Germline-derived CDR1 and CDR2 are MDHEN and SYDVKM.

This clonotype has a count of ten or more. V and J are TRBV28 and TRBJ1-2; 7 bases align to TRBD1. CDR3 length equals 14 residues. Germline V gene lookup returns CDR1 MDHEN and CDR2 SYDVKM. V gave up 6 bases and J gave up 4 bases; unmatched junction bases: 8. The CDR3 bases are TGTGCCAGCAGCCCATCCGACAGGGCCTATGGCTACACCTTC. This sequence encodes CASSPSDRAYGYTF.

By proportion, this clonotype is medium-sized (0.01 to 0.1%). V usage is TRBV5-1 and J usage is TRBJ2-2; no reliable D call. Germline CDR1 reads SGHRS; CDR2 reads YFSETQ. The CDR3 covers 13 residues. The V and J ends lost 0 bases and 4 bases respectively, with 4 bases between them. CDR3 in amino acids: CASSLASTGELFF. The CDR3 bases are TGCGCCAGCAGCTTGGCGTCCACCGGGGAGCTGTTTTTT.

This clonotype was found many times. This chain connects TRBV29-1 to TRBJ2-1; 7 nucleotides align to TRBD1. Germline CDR1 and CDR2: SQVTM and ANQGSEA. V shed 7 bases, J shed 7 bases, and the junction held 19 bases outside the gene matches. This CDR3 has 16 residues. CDR3 DNA: TGCAGCGGAAAGCTGAACCGGGACAGAGCCAGGAATGAGCAGTTCTTC. It yields the protein CSGKLNRDRARNEQFF.

This clonotype was picked up many times. The chain couples TRBV6-1 to TRBJ1-6; no firm D call. Germline V gene sequence: CDR1 MNHNS, CDR2 SASEGT. The CDR3 spans 13 residues. V shed 5 bases and J shed 7 bases, with 9 bases lying between them. CDR3 nucleotides: TGTGCCAGCAGTCAACAAGAAAATTCACCCCTCCACTTT. It specifies CASSQQENSPLHF.

This clonotype was detected many times. The chain has TRBV5-1 and TRBJ2-5; D might be TRBD1 (5 bases). V was trimmed by 2 bases and J by 2 bases, leaving 7 bases between them. Germline CDR1 SGHRS, CDR2 YFSETQ. The CDR3 extends over 13 amino acids. This CDR3 is CASSFDSQETQYF. In DNA form, the CDR3 reads TGCGCCAGCAGCTTTGACAGTCAAGAGACCCAGTACTTC.

This clonotype appeared many times. The genes are TRBV13 and TRBJ2-2; possibly TRBD2 for D (5 bases). Germline V CDR1 and CDR2: PRHDT, FYEKMQ (reference sequence). V dropped 6 bases and J dropped 4 bases, with 21 bases sitting between them. This CDR3 contains 17 residues. CDR3 DNA: TGTGCCAGCAGTAAAACCGAGGGTTCTGCCTTCACCGGGGAGCTGTTTTTT. It yields the protein CASSKTEGSAFTGELFF.

This clonotype was recorded at least ten times. The chain carries TRBV20-1 and TRBJ2-2, with D possibly being TRBD1 (5 bases). V was shortened by 3 bases and J by 6 bases, with 14 bases between the two germline ends. Germline V gene sequence: CDR1 DFQATT, CDR2 SNEGSKA (reference sequence). The CDR3 is 14 residues long. CDR3 protein: CSASNPRGAGELFF. CDR3 sequence (DNA): TGCAGTGCTAGTAACCCAAGGGGCGCCGGGGAGCTGTTTTTT.

This clonotype was seen a few times. CDR3 sequence: CASTRGTGGSLNQPQHF. CDR3 sequence (DNA): TGTGCCAGCACTCGAGGAACAGGGGGCTCCCTCAATCAGCCCCAGCATTTT. The rearrangement joins TRBV6-5 to TRBJ1-5; 9 bases fit TRBD1. With 7 bases clipped from V and 3 bases from J, the junction kept 13 bases outside the gene matches. The CDR3 contains 17 residues. In germline, CDR1 is MNHEY, CDR2 SVGAGI.

This clonotype was found many times. CDR3 nucleotides: TGTGCCAGCAGTTACCCCCCCGGGGAGCTGTTTTTT. Translated, it gives CASSYPPGELFF. This chain joins TRBV6-2 or TRBV6-3 and TRBJ2-2; D not resolved. V was clipped by 2 bases and J by 6 bases, with 4 bases between them. The V gene's germline CDR1 is MNHEY and CDR2 SVGEGT. The CDR3 spans 12 residues.

This clonotype was detected ten times or more. The V gene is TRBV7-2, the J gene TRBJ2-1; 12 bases agree with TRBD2. Trimming cost V 4 bases and J 6 bases; bases outside gene matches: 4. From germline, CDR1 is SGHTA and CDR2 FQGNSA. The CDR3 has 15 residues. The CDR3 coding sequence is TGTGCCAGCAGCTGGACTAGCGGGGTGTCCAATGAGCAGTTCTTC. It yields the protein CASSWTSGVSNEQFF.

This clonotype occurred many times. The CDR3 loop reads CASRGLSQYDSPLHF. The DNA for the CDR3 is TGTGCCAGCAGGGGACTTTCGCAGTACGATTCACCCCTCCACTTT. The rearrangement links TRBV11-1 to TRBJ1-6, with a tentative D call TRBD1 (5 bases). V lost 6 bases to trimming and J lost 8 bases, with 17 bases between them. This CDR3 spans 15 amino acids. CDR1 and CDR2 (germline): SGHAT, FQDESV (reference sequence).

The table lists this clonotype with many counts. The V and J genes are TRBV12-3 or TRBV12-4 and TRBJ1-5, with a possible D match to TRBD1 (6 bases). There are 14 residues in the CDR3. V was pared by 1 base and J by 3 bases, with 7 bases between. The DNA for the CDR3 is TGTGCCAGCAGTTTAGGACAGGACAATCAGCCCCAGCATTTT. It is translated as CASSLGQDNQPQHF.

This clonotype was counted ten times or more. The CDR3 region has the DNA TGTGCCAGCAGCCAAGCTCGGGACTCGTTGTTTTTT. Translation: CASSQARDSLFF. This sequence joins TRBV4-2 and TRBJ2-2, with a weak D call TRBD2 (6 bases). This CDR3 is built from 12 residues. Germline V lookup: CDR1 LGHNA, CDR2 YNFKEQ. The V end lost 1 base, the J end lost 15 bases, and 12 bases lay between the germline ends.

This sequence joins TRBV7-2 and TRBJ2-3; TRBD2 aligns across 8 bases. V shed 5 bases and J 1 base; nucleotides not matched to a gene: 5. This CDR3 spans 15 amino acids. From germline, CDR1 is SGHTA and CDR2 FQGNSA. The CDR3 sequence: CASSPGGLGTDTQYF. The CDR3 DNA sequence: TGTGCCAGCAGCCCGGGGGGGCTCGGCACAGATACGCAGTATTTT.

Comments on this clonotype: A read error is possible here, since a much larger clone lies one base away. This rearrangement joins TRBV4-1 to TRBJ2-1; perhaps TRBD2 as D (5 bases). Between the trimmed V and J ends, which lost 8 bases and 3 bases, there was a span of 5 bases. Germline-derived CDR1 and CDR2 are MGHRA and YSYEKL. The CDR3 is made up of 11 amino acids. The CDR3 nucleotides read TGCGCCAGCCGGGACTACAATGAGCAGTTCTTC. This translates into CASRDYNEQFF.

The sample holds a few counts of this clonotype. The chain links TRBV6-2 or TRBV6-3 to TRBJ2-1; D not resolved. CDR1 is MNHEY, CDR2 SVGEGT, per germline. V lost 2 bases to trimming and J lost 8 bases, with 13 bases between them. CDR3 length: 14 amino acids. The CDR3 is CASSYDGPLDEQFF. For the CDR3, the DNA is TGTGCCAGCAGTTACGACGGTCCCCTAGATGAGCAGTTCTTC.

This clonotype was counted many times. The chain carries TRBV28 and TRBJ2-5, with D unclear. V lost 3 bases, J lost 1 base, and 6 bases lay in between. CDR1 and CDR2 from the germline V gene are MDHEN and SYDVKM. CDR3 length: 13 amino acids. The CDR3 DNA is TGTGCCAGCAGTTTTCCGGCCCAAGAGACCCAGTACTTC. It is translated as CASSFPAQETQYF.

There are many counts of this clonotype. The J gene is TRBJ2-2, the V gene TRBV29-1; 8 bases match TRBD1. CDR3 length equals 14 residues. CDR1 and CDR2 (germline): SQVTM, ANQGSEA. V shed 6 bases and J 4 bases; nucleotides not matched to a gene: 7. The CDR3 nucleotides read TGCAGCGTGAGACAGGGGTCGGGCACCGGGGAGCTGTTTTTT. Translated: CSVRQGSGTGELFF.

There are many counts of this clonotype. The chain carries TRBV18 and TRBJ1-1; D is ambiguous. V was trimmed by 0 bases and J by 1 base, leaving 3 bases between them. The CDR3 runs to 13 residues. Germline assignment: CDR1 KGHSH and CDR2 LQKENI. The CDR3 protein is CASSPPGNTEAFF. Written as DNA, the CDR3 is TGTGCCAGCTCACCACCGGGGAACACTGAAGCTTTCTTT.

This clonotype showed up many times. The V and J genes are TRBV2 and TRBJ1-4; D not certain. V dropped 8 bases and J dropped 0 bases, with 10 bases sitting between them. The CDR3 contains 14 residues. Germline V gene lookup returns CDR1 SNHLY and CDR2 FYNNEI. The CDR3 DNA reads TGTGCCAGCCAAAGCGAGGCAACTAATGAAAAACTGTTTTTT. This gives the protein CASQSEATNEKLFF.

Note on this clonotype: A much larger clone is a single base away; this may be a read error. The chain is built from TRBV7-9 and TRBJ2-5, with no clear D. Germline CDR1 is SEHNR and CDR2 is FQNEAQ (reference sequence). CDR3 length equals 13 residues. V lost 11 bases to trimming and J lost 1 base, with 14 bases between them. CDR3 sequence reads: CALWASLQETQYF. The CDR3 nucleotides read TGTGCCCTCTGGGCTAGTCTCCAAGAGACCCAGTACTTC. The full variable domain, its missing parts supplied by reference TRBV7-9 and TRBJ2-5, is DTGVSQNPRHKITKRGQNVTFRCDPISEHNRLYWYRQTLGQGPEFLTYFQNEAQLEKSRLLSDRFSAERPKGSFSTLEIQRTEQGDSAMYLCALWASLQETQYFGPGTRLLVL.

This clonotype has a count of ten or more. The chain joins TRBV14 to TRBJ2-2; D gene unclear. Trimming removed 4 bases at V and 3 bases at J, with 6 bases between. Germline V gives CDR1 SGHDN, CDR2 FVKESK. The CDR3 is made up of 13 amino acids. CDR3 in DNA: TGTGCCAGCAGCCCCCAGGACACCGGGGAGCTGTTTTTT. Amino acid sequence: CASSPQDTGELFF.

This clonotype has a count of ten or more. The V and J genes are TRBV5-5 and TRBJ1-5; D is ambiguous. Germline-derived CDR1 and CDR2 are SGHKS and YYEKEE (reference sequence). The CDR3 loop spans 15 amino acids. Trimming took off 0 bases at V and 9 bases at J, with 16 bases between the two ends. CDR3 DNA: TGTGCCAGCAGCTTGGAGTTACTCACCGATTGGCCCCAGCATTTT. It translates to CASSLELLTDWPQHF.